The subject of this entry is one T cell receptor beta chain. These data come from a study of blood T cell repertoires in COVID-19. Study summary: T cells, B-cell-depleted T cells, or PBMCs provided the cDNA or gDNA that served as material.

Profiling relied on immunoSEQ multiplex PCR, and the TCRdb table lists in-frame clones only, not all of them. The sample has some 290,000 clones, approximately 87% seen once. This CDR3 region has 15 residues. Per the germline V gene, CDR1 is SGHDN and CDR2 is FVKESK. The V gene lost 1 base and the J gene lost 9 bases, with 16 bases spanning the gap. Sequencing used peripheral blood. V usage is TRBV14 and J usage is TRBJ2-4, with a weak D call TRBD2 (5 bases). The clonotype was recovered from a man in his 60s who had recovered from COVID-19. The CDR3 sequence: CASSQVRSGGGIQYF. The CDR3 nucleotides read TGTGCCAGCAGCCAAGTACGCTCAGGCGGAGGCATTCAGTACTTC.